The present T cell receptor beta chain was sequenced within a study of cytomegalovirus exposure and HLA in healthy donors. Study-wide findings and caveats: In vitro experiments confirmed that a few CMV-associated chains were specific for CMV antigens. When analyzed later, a missense DCLRE1C variant was found to be linked to TCR beta V- and J-gene trimming.

CDR1 and CDR2 from the germline V gene are LNHDA and SQIVND (reference sequence). The CDR3 consists of 16 residues. V shed 5 bases and J shed 0 bases, with 14 bases lying between them. With respect to this clone: The antigen remains unidentified.

Primers: 60 Vbeta forward and 13 Jbeta reverse. Method: immunoSEQ multiplex PCR; TCRdb's copy keeps in-frame clones and lacks some. The table shows approximately 90,000 clones, with roughly 71% occurring only once. The sample taken for sequencing was PBMCs. The chain is built from TRBV19 and TRBJ1-3; D perhaps matches TRBD1 (6 bases). The sequence came from a woman aged 40 to 50 in good health and CMV-seronegative. The CDR3 reads CASSPWDTISGNTIYF. The CDR3 DNA reads as TGTGCCAGTAGTCCCTGGGACACAATCTCTGGAAACACCATATATTTT.